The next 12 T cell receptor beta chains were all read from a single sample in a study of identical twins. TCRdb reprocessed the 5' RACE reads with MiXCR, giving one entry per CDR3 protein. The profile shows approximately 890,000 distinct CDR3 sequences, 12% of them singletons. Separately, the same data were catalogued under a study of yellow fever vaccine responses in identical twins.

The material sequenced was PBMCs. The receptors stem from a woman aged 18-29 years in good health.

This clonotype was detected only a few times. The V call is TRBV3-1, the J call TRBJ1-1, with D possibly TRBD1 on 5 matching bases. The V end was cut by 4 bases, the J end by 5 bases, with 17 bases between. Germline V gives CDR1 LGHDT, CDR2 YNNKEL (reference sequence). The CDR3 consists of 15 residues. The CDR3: CASSRGLPGWTEAFF. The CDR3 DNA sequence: TGTGCCAGCAGCCGGGGACTCCCGGGATGGACTGAAGCTTTCTTT.

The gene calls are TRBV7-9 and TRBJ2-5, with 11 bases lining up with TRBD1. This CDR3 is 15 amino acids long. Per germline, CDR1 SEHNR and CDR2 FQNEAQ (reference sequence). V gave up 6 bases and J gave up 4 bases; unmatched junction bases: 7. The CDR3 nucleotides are TGTGCCAGCAGTCGGACAGGGGGCTTTAGAGAGACCCAGTACTTC. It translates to CASSRTGGFRETQYF. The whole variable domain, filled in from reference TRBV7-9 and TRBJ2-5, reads DTGVSQNPRHKITKRGQNVTFRCDPISEHNRLYWYRQTLGQGPEFLTYFQNEAQLEKSRLLSDRFSAERPKGSFSTLEIQRTEQGDSAMYLCASSRTGGFRETQYFGPGTRLLVL.

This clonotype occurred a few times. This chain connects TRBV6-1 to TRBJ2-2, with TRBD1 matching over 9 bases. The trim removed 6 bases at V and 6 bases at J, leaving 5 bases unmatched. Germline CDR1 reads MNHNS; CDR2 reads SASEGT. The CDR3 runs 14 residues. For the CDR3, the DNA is TGTGCCAGCAGGAGGGACAGGGACTCCGGGGAGCTGTTTTTT. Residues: CASRRDRDSGELFF.

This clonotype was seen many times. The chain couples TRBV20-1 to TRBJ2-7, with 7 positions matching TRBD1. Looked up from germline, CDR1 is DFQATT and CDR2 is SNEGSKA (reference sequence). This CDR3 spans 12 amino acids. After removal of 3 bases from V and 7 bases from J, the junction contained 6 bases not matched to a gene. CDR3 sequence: CSASTTGWEQYF. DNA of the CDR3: TGCAGTGCTAGCACGACAGGGTGGGAGCAGTACTTC.

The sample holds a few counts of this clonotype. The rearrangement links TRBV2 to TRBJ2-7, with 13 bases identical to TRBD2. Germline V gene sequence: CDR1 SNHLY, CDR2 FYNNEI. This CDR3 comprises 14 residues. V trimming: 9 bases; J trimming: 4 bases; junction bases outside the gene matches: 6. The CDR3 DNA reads TGTGCCAGTAGGACTAGCGGGGGTGGATACGAGCAGTACGTC. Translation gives CASRTSGGGYEQYV.

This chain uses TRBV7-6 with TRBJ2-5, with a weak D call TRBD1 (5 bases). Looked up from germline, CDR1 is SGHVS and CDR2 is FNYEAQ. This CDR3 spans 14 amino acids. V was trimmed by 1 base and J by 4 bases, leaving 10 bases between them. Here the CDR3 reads CASSLDGARETQYF. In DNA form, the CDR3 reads TGTGCCAGCAGCTTAGATGGGGCTAGAGAGACCCAGTACTTC.

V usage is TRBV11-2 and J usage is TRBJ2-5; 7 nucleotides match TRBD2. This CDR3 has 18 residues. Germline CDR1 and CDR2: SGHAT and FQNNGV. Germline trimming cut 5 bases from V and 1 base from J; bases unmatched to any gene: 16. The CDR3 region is CASSQIPRLAATQETQYF. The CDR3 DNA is TGTGCCAGCAGCCAAATCCCTAGACTAGCCGCCACCCAAGAGACCCAGTACTTC.

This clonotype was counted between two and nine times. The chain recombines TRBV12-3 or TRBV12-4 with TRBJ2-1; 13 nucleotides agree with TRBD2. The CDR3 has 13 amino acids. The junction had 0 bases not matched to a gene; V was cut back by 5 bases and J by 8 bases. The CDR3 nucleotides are TGTGCCAGCAGTGGACTAGCGGGGGATGAGCAGTTCTTC. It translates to CASSGLAGDEQFF.

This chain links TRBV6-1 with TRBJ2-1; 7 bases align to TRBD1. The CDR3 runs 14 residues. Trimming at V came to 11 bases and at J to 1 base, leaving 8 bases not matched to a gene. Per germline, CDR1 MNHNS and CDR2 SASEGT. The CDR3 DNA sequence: TGTGCCGGCGAAGGGGGCGCGTCCTACAATGAGCAGTTCTTC. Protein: CAGEGGASYNEQFF.

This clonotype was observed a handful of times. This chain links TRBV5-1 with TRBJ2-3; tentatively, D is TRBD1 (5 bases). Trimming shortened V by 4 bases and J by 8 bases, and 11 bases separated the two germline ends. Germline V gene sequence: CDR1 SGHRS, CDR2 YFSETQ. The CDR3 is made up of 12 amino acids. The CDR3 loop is CASSPPGSTQYF. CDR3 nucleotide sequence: TGCGCCAGCAGCCCTCCAGGGTCTACGCAGTATTTT. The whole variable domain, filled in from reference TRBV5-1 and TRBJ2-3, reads KAGVTQTPRYLIKTRGQQVTLSCSPISGHRSVSWYQQTPGQGLQFLFEYFSETQRNKGNFPGRFSGRQFSNSRSEMNVSTLELGDSALYLCASSPPGSTQYFGPGTRLTVL.

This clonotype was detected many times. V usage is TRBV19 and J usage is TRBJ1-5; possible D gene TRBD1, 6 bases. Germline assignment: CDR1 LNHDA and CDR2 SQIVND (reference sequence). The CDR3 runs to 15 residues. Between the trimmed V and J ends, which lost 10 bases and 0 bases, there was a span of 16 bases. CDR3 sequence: CATSGGRNSNQPQHF. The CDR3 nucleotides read TGTGCCACCAGCGGGGGCAGAAATAGCAATCAGCCCCAGCATTTT.

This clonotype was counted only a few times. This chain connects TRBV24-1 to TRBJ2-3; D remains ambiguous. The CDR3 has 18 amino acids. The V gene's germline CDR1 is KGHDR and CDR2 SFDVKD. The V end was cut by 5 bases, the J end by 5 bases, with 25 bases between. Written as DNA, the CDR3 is TGTGCCACCAGTGCTTCGCCCATCGCCAGCAATAAGGTAGATACGCAGTATTTT. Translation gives CATSASPIASNKVDTQYF.